This entry features one T cell receptor (beta chain) sequence. Antigen: not known. The data originate from a study of T-cell reconstitution after alpha-beta-depleted transplantation in children. Unique molecular identifiers featured in how the TCRbeta library was prepared. In TCRdb, the PCR reads were re-called with MiXCR into one record per CDR3 protein. In the table there are about 470,000 distinct CDR3 sequences, approximately 42% of which are singletons. Study conclusions and caveats: T-cell counts and diversity at one year post-transplant came mainly from newly produced T cells. Where alpha-beta T cells came from about two months after transplant was reportedly several hundred expanded graft clones. Recipient T cells and thymic progenitors that survived gave rise to the high TCRbeta diversity observed at day 60 in some patients.

Germline CDR1 reads SEHNR; CDR2 reads FQNEAQ (reference sequence). The V end was cut by 2 bases, the J end by 5 bases, with 18 bases between. This CDR3 spans 17 amino acids. Sequences were derived from PBMCs, sampled before TCRalphabeta/CD19-depleted stem cell transplant. The TCR comes from a girl aged 2 to 10 with aplastic anemia, due to receive a stem cell transplant. The gene calls are TRBV7-9 and TRBJ2-2, with D perhaps matching TRBD2 (7 bases). The CDR3 DNA follows: TGTGCCAGCAGCTTACACCGGGGGGCGCCGGGTACCGGGGAGCTGTTTTTT. As protein: CASSLHRGAPGTGELFF.